A selection of T cell receptor beta chains follows, all from one sample in a study of beta chain features in type 1 diabetes. This table comes from immunoSEQ multiplex PCR, and its TCRdb copy is limited to in-frame clones, with some not included. The sample includes roughly 60,000 clones, approximately 59% of them seen just once. The sequencing input was Tregs from blood. These receptors came from a woman in her late teens or twenties in good health. The CDR3 runs from the conserved cysteine through the conserved F or W. The D gene is left open where the match is weak. The size of a clone is reported for some rows only, either as once, few or many, or as a class for expanded clones.

clone_size d_call j_call v_call cdr3_nt cdr3_aa
NA NA TRBJ2-5 TRBV6-1 TGTGCCAGCATGTATCCCGAACTTGGGACCCAGTACTTC CASMYPELGTQYF
once NA TRBJ2-3 TRBV10-3 TGTGCCATCAGTGAGTCGGGAGGCACAGATACGCAGTATTTT CAISESGGTDTQYF
NA TRBD1 TRBJ2-2 TRBV11-2 TGTGCCAGCAGCTTAAACAGGGGGCAGGGCGGGGAGCTGTTTTTT CASSLNRGQGGELFF
NA NA TRBJ2-3 TRBV27 TGTGCCAGCAGCCCTTACGAGGGGGGGACGGGGTATACGCAGTATTTT CASSPYEGGTGYTQYF
few NA TRBJ1-2 TRBV6-6 TGTGCCAGCAGTTACGCCCAGGATCATGGCTACACCTTC CASSYAQDHGYTF
NA NA TRBJ2-5 TRBV30 TGTGCCTGGAGTGTAGGGGGTTGGGAGGAGACCCAGTACTTC CAWSVGGWEETQYF
few TRBD1 TRBJ1-2 TRBV5-5 TGTGCCAGCAGCCGACAGGGTTCTTCTTATGGCTACACCTTC CASSRQGSSYGYTF
NA TRBD1 TRBJ2-3 TRBV10-3 TGTGCCATCAGCGGGACAGGTGAAGATACGCAGTATTTT CAISGTGEDTQYF
NA NA TRBJ2-7 TRBV2 TGTGCCAGCAGAAGGGGGAGTGACCGCTACGAGCAGTACTTC CASRRGSDRYEQYF
NA NA TRBJ1-2 TRBV6-1 TGTGCCAGCAGTGAAGGGGGGGTTAGCGGCTACACCTTC CASSEGGVSGYTF
few NA TRBJ2-6 TRBV19 TGTGCCAGTATGACAGGTTCTGGGGCCAACGTCCTGACTTTC CASMTGSGANVLTF
few NA TRBJ2-7 TRBV9 TGTGCCAGCAGCGCTACAGGGAGCTCCTACGAGCAGTACTTC CASSATGSSYEQYF